This TCR beta chain was recorded in a study of blood T cells in healthy people across ages. As concerns this clonotype: Its antigen is not identified.

Sample-barcoded 5' priming and a J-beta primer mix drove a second PCR of 7 to 11 cycles. Each cDNA molecule received a tag from a template-switch adaptor that had 12 random nucleotides. One entry per CDR3 protein, called by TCRdb with MiXCR from the 5' RACE reads. The sample includes nearly 1 million distinct CDR3 sequences, 51% of them seen just once. The CDR3 is made up of 16 amino acids. General study points: Unknown CMV status may confound age-related changes in expanded clones. Long-lived and aged donors differed, with more naive CD4+ cells and higher diversity in the long-lived. One million T cells yielded diversity estimates that were considered underestimates.

The chain is built from TRBV12-3 or TRBV12-4 and TRBJ2-1; the match to TRBD2 covers 10 bases. The J call is uncertain, as TRBJ2-7 better fits the DNA end. Sequences were obtained from blood. The receptor comes from a woman aged 55-69 years in good health. Here the CDR3 DNA reads TGTGCCAGCAGTCCATCCGGACTAGCGGACTACAATGAGCAGTACTTC. Translated, it gives CASSPSGLADYNEQYF.